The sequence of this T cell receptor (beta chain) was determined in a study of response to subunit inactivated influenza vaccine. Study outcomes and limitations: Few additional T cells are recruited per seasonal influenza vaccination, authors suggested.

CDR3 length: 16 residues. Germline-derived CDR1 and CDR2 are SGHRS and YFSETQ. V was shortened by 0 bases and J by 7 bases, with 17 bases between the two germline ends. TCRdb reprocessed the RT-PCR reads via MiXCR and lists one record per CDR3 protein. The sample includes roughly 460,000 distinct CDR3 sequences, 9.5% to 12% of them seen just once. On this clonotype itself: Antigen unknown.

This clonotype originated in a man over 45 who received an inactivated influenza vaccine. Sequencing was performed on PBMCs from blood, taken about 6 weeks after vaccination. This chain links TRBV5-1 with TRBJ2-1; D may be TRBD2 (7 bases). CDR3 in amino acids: CASSLEGGGSGNEQFF. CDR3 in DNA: TGCGCCAGCAGCTTGGAAGGGGGAGGGTCGGGGAATGAGCAGTTCTTC. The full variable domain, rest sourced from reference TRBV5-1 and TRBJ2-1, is KAGVTQTPRYLIKTRGQQVTLSCSPISGHRSVSWYQQTPGQGLQFLFEYFSETQRNKGNFPGRFSGRQFSNSRSEMNVSTLELGDSALYLCASSLEGGGSGNEQFFGPGTRLTVL.